A selection of T cell receptor beta chains follows, all from one sample in a study of blood T cell repertoires in COVID-19. TCRdb's copy holds only in-frame clones and misses some; the assay was immunoSEQ multiplex PCR. The repertoire holds 55,000 to 80,000 clones, with under 85% as singletons. Sequences were obtained from peripheral blood. The receptor source for this set is a woman of 80 years or more with active or convalescent COVID-19. Both conserved end residues are part of each CDR3. The order of the fields is V gene, clone size, J gene, D gene, CDR3 DNA, CDR3 protein. A D gene is named only where the DNA matches it firmly. The listing skips clone size in some rows; elsewhere it reads once, few, many or a size class.

v_gene: TRBV12-3/TRBV12-4
abundance: -
j_gene: TRBJ1-4
d_gene: -
CDR3nt: TGTGCCAGCGGGGCAGGGAATGAAAAACTGTTTTTT
CDR3aa: CASGAGNEKLFF

v_gene: TRBV7-2
abundance: -
j_gene: TRBJ1-2
d_gene: -
CDR3nt: TGTGCCAGCAGCCACTACAGGGTGGGTCAGGATGGCTACACCTTC
CDR3aa: CASSHYRVGQDGYTF

v_gene: TRBV3-1/TRBV3-2
abundance: -
j_gene: TRBJ1-2
d_gene: TRBD1
CDR3nt: TGTGCCACCCACCCGATGGGACAGGGCTATGGCTACACCTTC
CDR3aa: CATHPMGQGYGYTF

v_gene: TRBV19
abundance: -
j_gene: TRBJ1-1
d_gene: -
CDR3nt: TGTGCCAGTAGCCGACCGCAGGCGAACACTGAAGCTTTCTTT
CDR3aa: CASSRPQANTEAFF

v_gene: TRBV7-9
abundance: once
j_gene: TRBJ1-6
d_gene: -
CDR3nt: TGTGCCAGCAGCTCGGGACTCGGGGGGAGCTCCTATAATTCACCCCTCCACTTT
CDR3aa: CASSSGLGGSSYNSPLHF

v_gene: TRBV5-5
abundance: -
j_gene: TRBJ2-3
d_gene: TRBD2
CDR3nt: TGTGCCAGCAGCTTCGGACTAGCGGGGGTCACAGATACGCAGTATTTT
CDR3aa: CASSFGLAGVTDTQYF

v_gene: TRBV2
abundance: -
j_gene: TRBJ2-3
d_gene: TRBD2
CDR3nt: TGTGCTAGCAAGGATCAACTAGCGGGGGGTACCCCTAGGCCAGATACGCAGTATTTT
CDR3aa: CASKDQLAGGTPRPDTQYF

v_gene: TRBV4-1
abundance: -
j_gene: TRBJ1-5
d_gene: TRBD1
CDR3nt: TGCGCCAGCAGGGGACAGGGGGCTAATCAGCCCCAGCATTTT
CDR3aa: CASRGQGANQPQHF

v_gene: TRBV28
abundance: -
j_gene: TRBJ1-5
d_gene: -
CDR3nt: TGTGCCAGCAGTTTATACGACAGTGCCAATCAGCCCCAGCATTTT
CDR3aa: CASSLYDSANQPQHF

v_gene: TRBV11-2
abundance: once
j_gene: TRBJ1-1
d_gene: TRBD1
CDR3nt: TGTGCCAGCAGCTATACAGGGGGAGAGGAAGCTTTCTTT
CDR3aa: CASSYTGGEEAFF

v_gene: TRBV14
abundance: -
j_gene: TRBJ1-1
d_gene: TRBD1
CDR3nt: TGTGCCAGCAGCCGAAACAGGGGAGGGAACACTGAAGCTTTCTTT
CDR3aa: CASSRNRGGNTEAFF

v_gene: TRBV7-2
abundance: once
j_gene: TRBJ2-7
d_gene: -
CDR3nt: TGTGCCAGCAGCAGAGGACAGACCTACGAGCAGTACTTC
CDR3aa: CASSRGQTYEQYF

v_gene: TRBV5-4
abundance: -
j_gene: TRBJ1-1
d_gene: TRBD1
CDR3nt: TGTGCCAGCAGCTGGGGACAGGCGGACACTGAAGCTTTCTTT
CDR3aa: CASSWGQADTEAFF

v_gene: TRBV5-1
abundance: -
j_gene: TRBJ2-7
d_gene: -
CDR3nt: TGCGCCAGCAGCCTCTACTCCACAGGGACGAGCTCCTACGAGCAGTACTTC
CDR3aa: CASSLYSTGTSSYEQYF

v_gene: TRBV11-3
abundance: -
j_gene: TRBJ2-5
d_gene: TRBD1
CDR3nt: TGTGCCAGCAGCCCCGGGACAGGGAGGCCAGAGACCCAGTACTTC
CDR3aa: CASSPGTGRPETQYF

v_gene: TRBV6-5
abundance: -
j_gene: TRBJ1-2
d_gene: -
CDR3nt: TGTGCCAACAGTTACTCAAGGGGCGGCTATGGCTACACCTTC
CDR3aa: CANSYSRGGYGYTF

v_gene: TRBV5-1
abundance: -
j_gene: TRBJ1-5
d_gene: TRBD1
CDR3nt: TGCGCCAGCAGCTTGGGGGACAGGGAAGGGTATCAACCCCAGCATTTT
CDR3aa: CASSLGDREGYQPQHF

v_gene: TRBV3-1/TRBV3-2
abundance: -
j_gene: TRBJ2-5
d_gene: TRBD2
CDR3nt: TGTGCCAGCAGCCCCCCCCTAGCGGGGGGAGAGACCCAGTACTTC
CDR3aa: CASSPPLAGGETQYF

v_gene: TRBV5-1
abundance: -
j_gene: TRBJ2-7
d_gene: TRBD1
CDR3nt: TGCGCCAGCAGCTATATGGGACAGGGGAACGCCTACGAGCAGTACTTC
CDR3aa: CASSYMGQGNAYEQYF

v_gene: TRBV25-1
abundance: -
j_gene: TRBJ2-7
d_gene: -
CDR3nt: TGTGCCAGCAGTGCGGAGGGGTTCGGCGAGCAGTACTTC
CDR3aa: CASSAEGFGEQYF

v_gene: TRBV3-1/TRBV3-2
abundance: -
j_gene: TRBJ2-1
d_gene: -
CDR3nt: TGTGCCAGCAGCCAAGAAGTGGAGGGCAAGCAGTTCTTC
CDR3aa: CASSQEVEGKQFF

v_gene: TRBV6-2/TRBV6-3
abundance: -
j_gene: TRBJ2-1
d_gene: TRBD2
CDR3nt: TGTGCCAGCAGTGTGACTAGCGGGGGCGTCAATGAGCAGTTCTTC
CDR3aa: CASSVTSGGVNEQFF

v_gene: TRBV18
abundance: -
j_gene: TRBJ1-4
d_gene: -
CDR3nt: TGTGCCAGCTCGCCGACTGAGACAGAAAATGAAAAACTGTTTTTT
CDR3aa: CASSPTETENEKLFF

v_gene: TRBV7-3
abundance: -
j_gene: TRBJ2-7
d_gene: -
CDR3nt: TGTGCCAGCAGCCCCGGCAGGGGCTCCTACGAGCAGTACTTC
CDR3aa: CASSPGRGSYEQYF

v_gene: TRBV5-1
abundance: -
j_gene: TRBJ2-7
d_gene: TRBD1
CDR3nt: TGCGCCAGCAAGGGTCTCGGGACAGGCCTGTACGAGCAGTACTTC
CDR3aa: CASKGLGTGLYEQYF

v_gene: TRBV5-4
abundance: -
j_gene: TRBJ1-2
d_gene: TRBD1
CDR3nt: TGTGCCAGCAGCCCTCCCCTGGGACAGGGTTACGGCTACACCTTC
CDR3aa: CASSPPLGQGYGYTF